This T cell receptor (beta chain) was identified in a study of technical replicates of blood from a few donors. Repertoires were generated with immunoSEQ multiplex PCR, while TCRdb's copy carries only in-frame clones and drops some. This table holds about 93,000 clones, roughly 96% found once. Germline trimming cut 4 bases from V and 4 bases from J; bases unmatched to any gene: 5. The CDR3 is 14 amino acids. Germline V gives CDR1 SGHNT, CDR2 YYREEE (reference sequence). The sequenced material came from T cells isolated from PBMCs. The clonotype was recovered from a human donor in good health. The genes are TRBV5-4 and TRBJ2-1, with TRBD1 matching over 7 bases. The CDR3 is CASSRTGAYNEQFF. The CDR3 DNA reads as TGTGCCAGCAGCAGGACAGGAGCTTACAATGAGCAGTTCTTC.